These 20 T cell receptor beta chains share one sample of origin, sequenced in a study of neurological immune-mediated disorders. TCRdb itself ran the 5' RACE reads through MiXCR, one entry per CDR3 protein. The repertoire includes tens of thousands of distinct CDR3 sequences, roughly 4.5% of them detected once, and 2% to 2.5% sits in the top ten. The sequenced material came from PBMCs. These receptors originate from a woman in her 70s with multiple sclerosis.

This clonotype has ten or more counts. This sequence joins TRBV9 and TRBJ1-1; D uncertain. The CDR3 sequence is 14 residues long. Deletions cut 0 bases from V and 4 bases from J, with 10 bases between. Germline V lookup: CDR1 SGDLS, CDR2 YYNGEE. CDR3 sequence: CASSVVMQATEAFF. CDR3 bases: TGTGCCAGCAGCGTAGTAATGCAGGCCACTGAAGCTTTCTTT.

This clonotype appeared many times. The CDR3 is CASSVAARENTEAFF. The CDR3 nucleotides read TGTGCCAGCAGCGTAGCGGCCAGGGAGAACACTGAAGCTTTCTTT. V and J are TRBV9 and TRBJ1-1, with a possible D match to TRBD1 (5 bases). The CDR3 has 15 residues. In germline, CDR1 is SGDLS, CDR2 YYNGEE. Trimming pared 0 bases from V and 1 base from J, leaving 10 bases between.

This clonotype was detected many times. The V gene is TRBV12-3 or TRBV12-4, the J gene TRBJ1-1; D is uncertain. V lost 2 bases and J 4 bases, leaving 14 bases between the germline ends. The CDR3 loop spans 15 amino acids. DNA of the CDR3: TGTGCCAGCAGTTTACGGACGCCGGGTGCCACTGAAGCTTTCTTT. Protein: CASSLRTPGATEAFF.

In its sample, this clonotype was seen many times. The genes are TRBV7-2 and TRBJ1-5, with 8 bases aligning to TRBD1. This CDR3 is built from 14 residues. V was pared by 7 bases and J by 9 bases, with 11 bases of the junction left unmatched. Germline V lookup: CDR1 SGHTA, CDR2 FQGNSA. The CDR3 sequence is CASKVGQGLGPQHF. The CDR3 DNA follows: TGTGCCAGCAAGGTCGGACAGGGCCTTGGGCCCCAGCATTTT.

This clonotype occurred a few times. The chain has TRBV27 and TRBJ1-5; 8 positions match TRBD1. The ends lost 6 bases at V and 0 bases at J; junction bases unmatched: 10. Germline values: CDR1 MNHEY, CDR2 SMNVEV (reference sequence). CDR3 length equals 17 residues. In DNA, the CDR3 is TGTGCCAGCAGCCTCCGGAGACAGGGGAATAGCAATCAGCCCCAGCATTTT. Protein: CASSLRRQGNSNQPQHF.

This clonotype came up many times. The genes are TRBV3-1 and TRBJ1-5; D call uncertain. This CDR3 contains 14 residues. The V and J ends lost 0 bases and 4 bases respectively, with 7 bases between them. The V gene's germline CDR1 is LGHDT and CDR2 YNNKEL (reference sequence). CDR3 coding DNA: TGTGCCAGCAGCCAAGATCGGGGAAATCAGCCCCAGCATTTT. It encodes CASSQDRGNQPQHF.

In its sample, this clonotype was seen many times. The chain recombines TRBV20-1 with TRBJ2-7, with TRBD1 matching 8 bases. This CDR3 spans 14 amino acids. Per germline, CDR1 DFQATT and CDR2 SNEGSKA (reference sequence). With V trimmed by 4 bases and J by 0 bases, 5 bases remained unmatched. The CDR3 region is CSATRGTGSYEQYF. In nucleotides, the CDR3 is TGCAGTGCTACCCGTGGGACAGGCTCCTACGAGCAGTACTTC.

This clonotype was counted many times. The rearrangement joins TRBV18 to TRBJ2-5, with D uncertain. The CDR3 is made up of 14 amino acids. Germline CDR1 is KGHSH and CDR2 is LQKENI. Trimming pared 1 base from V and 2 bases from J, leaving 8 bases between. As DNA, the CDR3 is TGTGCCAGCTCACCACAACTGGGGCAAGAGACCCAGTACTTC. This encodes CASSPQLGQETQYF.

This clonotype was counted at least ten times. The chain has TRBV20-1 and TRBJ2-1, with TRBD2 identical over 13 bases. There are 15 residues in the CDR3. V dropped 3 bases and J dropped 9; count of bases not matched to a gene: 8. Germline-derived CDR1 and CDR2 are DFQATT and SNEGSKA (reference sequence). CDR3 region: CSARVPGLAGAEQFF. CDR3 nucleotides: TGCAGTGCTAGGGTCCCCGGACTAGCGGGGGCTGAGCAGTTCTTC.

This clonotype has at least ten counts. This sequence joins TRBV25-1 and TRBJ2-5, with 9 nucleotides matching TRBD1. Germline CDR1 and CDR2: MGHDK and SYGVNS. This CDR3 spans 16 amino acids. J gave up 2 bases and V 5 bases, and 9 bases lay outside the gene matches. The CDR3 reads CASSPFPGQGQETQYF. For the CDR3, the DNA is TGTGCCAGCAGTCCTTTCCCGGGACAGGGTCAAGAGACCCAGTACTTC.

This clonotype was recorded many times. The V call is TRBV6-2 or TRBV6-3, the J call TRBJ2-4; TRBD2 aligns across 7 bases. Germline V gives CDR1 MNHEY, CDR2 SVGEGT. The CDR3 has 14 residues. Losses at the gene ends were 7 bases for V and 3 bases for J; bases not matched to a gene: 6. The DNA for the CDR3 is TGTGCCAGCAAGGCGGGAGACATCAAAAACATTCAGTACTTC. It translates to CASKAGDIKNIQYF.

This clonotype was counted many times. The V and J genes are TRBV30 and TRBJ1-1, with D possibly TRBD1 on 5 matching bases. Germline V gives CDR1 GTSNPN, CDR2 SVGIG (reference sequence). Trimming took off 4 bases at V and 0 bases at J, with 12 bases between the two ends. The CDR3 is 14 amino acids. DNA for the CDR3: TGTGCCTGGACCACTGACAGAATGAACACTGAAGCTTTCTTT. It specifies CAWTTDRMNTEAFF.

This clonotype was detected many times. The chain links TRBV7-2 to TRBJ2-3, with D perhaps TRBD1 or TRBD2 (5 bases each). V gave up 7 bases and J gave up 2 bases, with 13 bases separating them. CDR1 and CDR2 (germline): SGHTA, FQGNSA. The CDR3 consists of 14 residues. CDR3 sequence reads: CASTPGPHTDTQYF. The CDR3 region has the DNA TGTGCCAGCACCCCGGGACCACACACAGATACGCAGTATTTT. Looking up the rest from reference TRBV7-2 and TRBJ2-3 gives the full variable domain: GAGVSQSPSNKVTEKGKDVELRCDPISGHTALYWYRQSLGQGLEFLIYFQGNSAPDKSGLPSDRFSAERTGGSVSTLTIQRTQQEDSAVYLCASTPGPHTDTQYFGPGTRLTVL.

The sample holds many counts of this clonotype. The chain joins TRBV4-2 to TRBJ2-3; unclear D gene. Trimming removed 3 bases from V and 7 bases from J, with 8 bases in between. CDR3 length: 12 amino acids. Germline CDR1 LGHNA, CDR2 YNFKEQ. CDR3 coding DNA: TGTGCCAGCAGCCATGGATCCAATACGCAGTATTTT. Encoded protein: CASSHGSNTQYF.

This clonotype was found many times. The chain employs TRBV7-2 and TRBJ2-4; 13 bases are a match to TRBD2. The CDR3 contains 18 residues. The V gene's germline CDR1 is SGHTA and CDR2 FQGNSA. The trim removed 2 bases at V and 2 bases at J, leaving 6 bases unmatched. The CDR3 sequence is CASSLTGLAGVTKNIQYF. CDR3 coding DNA: TGTGCCAGCAGCTTAACCGGACTAGCGGGAGTAACCAAAAACATTCAGTACTTC.

This clonotype was found many times. The gene calls are TRBV15 and TRBJ2-7; D is perhaps TRBD2 (5 bases). Germline lookup yields CDR1 LNHNV and CDR2 YYDKDF (reference sequence). CDR3 length: 16 residues. V lost 3 bases and J 0 bases, leaving 15 bases between the germline ends. Here the CDR3 DNA reads TGTGCCACCAGCAGTGGCTTCGGGGTAACCTCCTACGAGCAGTACTTC. This codes for CATSSGFGVTSYEQYF.

CDR3 bases: TGTGCCAGCAGTGAAGCAGAACCGTTTGGGGCCAACGTCCTGACTTTC. It translates to CASSEAEPFGANVLTF. The chain is built from TRBV2 and TRBJ2-6; D gene unclear. Germline loops: CDR1 SNHLY, CDR2 FYNNEI. Trimming removed 0 bases at V and 3 bases at J, with 9 bases between. The CDR3 length is 16 residues.

Only a few counts were recorded for this clonotype. The rearrangement joins TRBV7-2 to TRBJ2-5, with 10 positions matching TRBD1. The CDR3 has 15 residues. The ends lost 2 bases at V and 5 bases at J; junction bases unmatched: 5. The germline V gene encodes CDR1 SGHTA and CDR2 FQGNSA. The CDR3 region has the DNA TGTGCCAGCAGCTTACCCGGGACAGGGGTGGAGACCCAGTACTTC. It yields the protein CASSLPGTGVETQYF. Complete variable domain (other parts from reference TRBV7-2 and TRBJ2-5): GAGVSQSPSNKVTEKGKDVELRCDPISGHTALYWYRQSLGQGLEFLIYFQGNSAPDKSGLPSDRFSAERTGGSVSTLTIQRTQQEDSAVYLCASSLPGTGVETQYFGPGTRLLVL.

This clonotype was counted many times. The chain carries TRBV20-1 and TRBJ2-1; TRBD2 agrees at 9 bases. The CDR3 runs to 16 residues. The ends lost 1 base at V and 10 bases at J; junction bases unmatched: 14. Germline V lookup: CDR1 DFQATT, CDR2 SNEGSKA (reference sequence). The CDR3 sequence: CSARAHGVAGVGEQFF. The DNA of the CDR3 is TGCAGTGCTAGAGCCCACGGGGTAGCGGGAGTCGGGGAGCAGTTCTTC.

This clonotype was observed many times. This rearrangement joins TRBV3-1 to TRBJ2-1; D remains unclear. Germline CDR1 is LGHDT and CDR2 is YNNKEL (reference sequence). The CDR3 is made up of 13 amino acids. V lost 4 bases and J lost 7, with 11 bases in between. The CDR3 region is CASSLSEWNEQFF. The CDR3 bases are TGTGCCAGCAGCCTCAGCGAGTGGAATGAGCAGTTCTTC.